The rows below give T cell receptor beta chains drawn from one sample of a study of CD8+CD57+ T cells in acquired aplastic anemia. TCRdb re-analysed the reads in MiXCR, keeping a single row per CDR3 protein. Here the sample spans under 350,000 distinct CDR3 sequences, 56% being singletons. Sequencing was done on a sample of sorted CD4+, CD8+, or CD8+CD57+ T cells (not recorded which) from PBMCs. The receptors shown here come from a human donor with aplastic anemia. CDR3s leave out the opening cysteine and the closing phenylalanine or tryptophan. The order of the fields is J gene, V gene, CDR3 protein.

TRBJ1-1,TRBV20-1,SASQGAQNTEAF
TRBJ2-1,TRBV5-1,ASSLVGTGRDNEQF
TRBJ2-7,TRBV20-1,SAREGGVYEQY
TRBJ2-2,TRBV12-3/TRBV12-4,ASSLKTGLF
TRBJ2-2,TRBV2,ASRKEQNTGELF
TRBJ2-7,TRBV20-1,SAGPDRVRYEQY
TRBJ1-2,TRBV30,AWSVGGASNYGYT
TRBJ2-7,TRBV3-1,ASSRWEGRYEQY
TRBJ2-7,TRBV10-1,ASSETSAYEQY
TRBJ1-2,TRBV9,ASSGQGLLNYGYT